This T cell receptor beta chain was sequenced during a study of T cells in Graves' hyperthyroidism and ophthalmopathy (dated by TCRdb to about 2019). With respect to the entire study: Peripheral blood samples were taken at initial diagnosis, before any treatment was given. To identify TCR V-J signatures that set the groups apart, the researchers used a discovery cohort of 100 patients, made up of 43 with Graves' ophthalmopathy and some 58 with stable Graves' hyperthyroidism. Prospective prediction of ophthalmopathy was tested in an independent validation cohort consisting of 18 to 20 hyperthyroidism patients and over 15 patients who later progressed to ophthalmopathy. For training and testing, the 100 patients in the discovery cohort were randomly divided in a 7:3 ratio. In several Graves' hyperthyroidism patients, the study also compared T-cell repertoires from thyroid tissue with T-cell repertoires from blood. After sampling, hyperthyroidism patients received methimazole starting at 30 mg daily, and ophthalmopathy patients received high-dose intravenous methylprednisolone. According to the paper, TCR Vbeta CDR3 sequencing was carried out on over 130 peripheral blood samples, which came from fewer than 50 ophthalmopathy, 80 or so hyperthyroidism and about 17 progressor patients. The investigation overall reported the following: Most expanded thyroid clonotypes (frequency above 0.001) were also found in blood, which suggests that blood repertoires may mirror thyroid immune responses. Sample size was not statistically predetermined, and blinding of investigators to group allocation was not performed. A model built on a 13 V-J signature distinguished ophthalmopathy from stable hyperthyroidism, reaching approximately 89% sensitivity and around 82% specificity in cross-validation and 80%/75% in testing. In validation, the model predicted progression to ophthalmopathy with approximately 70% sensitivity and less than 80% specificity, a median of approximately 6.7 months before onset.

TCR beta CDR3 regions were amplified from RNA transcripts. A first-round RT-PCR of the TCR CDR3 used the HTBI primer set with the Qiagen OneStep RT-PCR kit. Libraries were constructed in a second round of multiplex PCR, after which size selection and purification were carried out. Libraries were sequenced paired-end with 100 bp reads on an Illumina HiSeq2000. The study's own analysis went as follows. Raw data were processed with SOAPnuke, discarding reads with adapters, uncalled bases, mean Phred below 15, or no exact constant-primer or identifier match. High-quality paired reads were merged using COPE v1.2.5, and each unique nucleotide sequence was defined as a clonotype. Clonotypes were aligned to IMGT TRBV, TRBD and TRBJ reference segments using MiTCR v1.1. The analysis included only V-J combinations with a frequency above 0.0001, which together covered approximately 99% of the repertoires. The TCS score was defined as the ratio of F50 (clonal expansion) to E x V (chaos), calculated using BLOSUM62-based TCRdist between CDR3 peptides within each V-J. Welch's t-statistics and random forest reduced approximately 520 V-J features to about 12, which were used in a naive Bayes classifier (R e1071). The public sequencing data were trimmed at Q25 with fastp and processed into clonotypes with MiXCR by TCRdb, which kept only in-frame beta chains. Merged by CDR3 protein, the rows form single entries marked with the most common genes and DNA. These V and J calls are TCRdb output, not the study's own analysis. The table for this sample lists about 400,000 distinct CDR3 sequences; roughly 13% of them were counted only once. The ten largest clones add up to roughly 9.2% of the sample.

Stable Graves' hyperthyroidism was defined as the absence of progression to ophthalmopathy over 18 months of follow-up. Hyperthyroidism patients were aged 18 to 65 years and newly diagnosed, with disease duration of less than 2 months. Any patient with an uncontrolled infection, another autoimmune disease, pregnancy or lactation was excluded. Diagnoses were established on the basis of clinical symptoms, serum thyroxine and TRAb, thyroid ultrasound, and orbital computed tomography. PBMCs were isolated from about 9 ml of fresh peripheral blood by Ficoll-Paque density gradient centrifugation. Trizol reagent was used to extract total RNA, and RNA quality was then checked on an Agilent 2100 Bioanalyzer. A note on this clonotype: Its antigen specificity is not known. The record has no base qualities; no much larger clone is one base away.

The germline V gene (reference sequence) yields GTSNPN for CDR1 and SVGIG for CDR2. The junction shows trimming of 2 bases on V and 6 bases on J, plus 10 bases between the germline ends. The CDR3 covers 12 residues, taking in both the cysteine and the phenylalanine. The read is trimmed to its CDR3 DNA, 36 bases read in frame from base 1. The sequencing input was blood. The sequence was obtained from a woman under 30 with Graves' hyperthyroidism. The chain is encoded by TRBV30 joined to TRBJ1-1; TRBD1 is a possible D gene, resting on 5 matching bases. The nucleotide sequence is given as TGTGCCTGGAGTTTGGGACGTGCTGAAGCTTTCTTT. Translated, this is CAWSLGRAEAFF.